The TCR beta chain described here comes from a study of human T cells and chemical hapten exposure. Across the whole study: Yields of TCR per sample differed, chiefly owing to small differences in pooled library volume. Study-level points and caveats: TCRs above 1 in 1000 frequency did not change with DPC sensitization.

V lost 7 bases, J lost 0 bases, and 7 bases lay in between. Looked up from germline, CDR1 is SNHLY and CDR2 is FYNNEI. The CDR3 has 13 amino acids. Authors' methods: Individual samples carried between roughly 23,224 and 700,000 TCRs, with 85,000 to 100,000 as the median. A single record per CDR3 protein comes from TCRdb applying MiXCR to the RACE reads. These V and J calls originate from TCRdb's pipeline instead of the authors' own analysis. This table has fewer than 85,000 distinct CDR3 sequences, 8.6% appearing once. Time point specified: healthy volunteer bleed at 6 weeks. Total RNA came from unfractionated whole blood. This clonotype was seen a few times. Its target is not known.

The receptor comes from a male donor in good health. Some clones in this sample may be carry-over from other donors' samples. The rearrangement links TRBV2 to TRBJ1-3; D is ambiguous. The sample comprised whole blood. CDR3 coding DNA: TGTGCCAGCACGGCCGGCTCTGGAAACACCATATATTTT. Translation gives CASTAGSGNTIYF.